The entry that follows covers one T cell receptor beta chain sequence. Its antigen is not known. The data originate from a study of T-cell reconstitution after alpha-beta-depleted transplantation in children. Study results and limitations: Counts and diversity of T cells one year after transplant came mostly from newly produced T cells.

CDR1 is MNHEY and CDR2 is SVGEGT in the germline V gene. This CDR3 has 11 residues. V lost 10 bases and J 4 bases, leaving 11 bases between the germline ends. A TCRbeta library incorporating unique molecular identifiers was prepared. MiXCR, run by TCRdb on the PCR reads, gives a single entry per CDR3 protein. The repertoire has around 960,000 distinct CDR3 sequences, about 26% of them found once; the top ten carry roughly 31%. The chain combines TRBV6-2 or TRBV6-3 with TRBJ2-7; D is ambiguous. The specimen was PBMCs, mostly from graft donor cells, collected 360 days after TCRalphabeta/CD19-depleted stem cell transplant. This TCR was sampled from a boy in the first two years of life who had a stem cell transplant for SCID, so the T cells may come from the graft donor. The CDR3 sequence is CATSFNYEQYF. The CDR3 coding sequence is TGTGCCACGTCCTTTAATTACGAGCAGTACTTC.